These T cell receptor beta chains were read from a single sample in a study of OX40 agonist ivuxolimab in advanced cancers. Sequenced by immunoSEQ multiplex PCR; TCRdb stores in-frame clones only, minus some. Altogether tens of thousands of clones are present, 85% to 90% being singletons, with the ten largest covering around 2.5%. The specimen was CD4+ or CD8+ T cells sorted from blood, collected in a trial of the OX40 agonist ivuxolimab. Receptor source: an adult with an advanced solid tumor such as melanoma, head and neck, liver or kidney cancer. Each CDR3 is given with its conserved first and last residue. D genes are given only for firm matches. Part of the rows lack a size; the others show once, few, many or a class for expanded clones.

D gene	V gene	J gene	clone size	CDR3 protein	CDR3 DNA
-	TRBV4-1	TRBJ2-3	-	CASSQDRNTDTQYF	TGCGCCAGCAGTCAGGACAGAAACACAGATACGCAGTATTTT
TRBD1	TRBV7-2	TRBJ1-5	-	CASSITGGGQQPQHF	TGTGCCAGCAGCATAACAGGGGGCGGGCAGCAGCCCCAGCATTTT
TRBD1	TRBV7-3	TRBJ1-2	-	CASSLGQGYGYTF	TGTGCCAGCAGCTTAGGACAGGGATATGGCTACACCTTC
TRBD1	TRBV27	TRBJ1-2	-	CASGGGTGYYGYTF	TGTGCCAGCGGAGGTGGGACAGGATACTATGGCTACACCTTC
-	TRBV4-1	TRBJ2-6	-	CASSPPGAGANVLTF	TGCGCCAGCAGCCCGCCGGGGGCTGGGGCCAACGTCCTGACTTTC
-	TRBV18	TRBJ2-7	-	CASSPPSPYEQYF	TGTGCCAGCTCACCACCGTCCCCCTACGAGCAGTACTTC
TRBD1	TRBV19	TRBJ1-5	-	CASSPGTGGLTQHF	TGTGCCAGTAGCCCCGGGACAGGGGGCTTGACCCAGCATTTT
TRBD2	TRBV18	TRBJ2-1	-	CASSPFSAGGYNEQFF	TGTGCCAGCTCACCATTTTCAGCGGGGGGCTACAATGAGCAGTTCTTC
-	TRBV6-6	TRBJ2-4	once	CASSYGLAKNIQYF	TGTGCCAGCAGTTACGGACTAGCCAAAAACATTCAGTACTTC
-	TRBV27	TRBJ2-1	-	CASSPWGFRQEQFF	TGTGCCAGCAGTCCCTGGGGGTTTCGACAGGAGCAGTTCTTC
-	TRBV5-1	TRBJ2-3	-	CASSLADGSTDTQYF	TGCGCCAGCAGCTTGGCCGACGGAAGCACAGATACGCAGTATTTT
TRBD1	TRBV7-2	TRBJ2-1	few	CASSSQGAHHNEQFF	TGTGCCAGCAGCTCACAGGGGGCGCATCACAATGAGCAGTTCTTC
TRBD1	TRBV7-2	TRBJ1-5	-	CASRSEQGLYQPQHF	TGTGCCAGCCGGTCGGAACAGGGGTTATATCAGCCCCAGCATTTT
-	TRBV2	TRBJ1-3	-	CASKTATNGNTIYF	TGTGCCAGCAAAACAGCTACTAATGGAAACACCATATATTTT
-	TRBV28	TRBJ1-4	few	CASRRYEKLFF	TGTGCCAGCAGGAGGTATGAAAAACTGTTTTTT
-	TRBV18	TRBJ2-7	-	CASSPLQDGEQYF	TGTGCCAGCTCACCGCTACAGGACGGCGAGCAGTACTTC
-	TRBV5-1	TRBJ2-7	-	CASGMGAYEQYF	TGCGCCAGCGGAATGGGGGCCTACGAGCAGTACTTC
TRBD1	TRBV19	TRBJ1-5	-	CASSRQGQGQPQHF	TGTGCCAGTAGCCGACAGGGGCAGGGTCAGCCCCAGCATTTT
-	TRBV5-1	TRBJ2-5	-	CASSPEGAGGETQYF	TGCGCCAGCAGCCCGGAAGGGGCAGGAGGAGAGACCCAGTACTTC
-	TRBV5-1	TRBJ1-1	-	CASMSSGDTEAFF	TGCGCCAGCATGTCGTCGGGGGACACTGAAGCTTTCTTT
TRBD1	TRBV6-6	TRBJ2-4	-	CASSVPQGVAQNIQYF	TGTGCCAGCAGTGTCCCACAGGGGGTGGCCCAAAACATTCAGTACTTC
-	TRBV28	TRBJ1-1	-	CASRRRSQGRTEAFF	TGTGCCAGCAGGCGCCGAAGTCAGGGACGGACTGAAGCTTTCTTT
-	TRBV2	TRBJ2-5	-	CASIGGDQETQYF	TGTGCCAGCATAGGAGGGGACCAAGAGACCCAGTACTTC
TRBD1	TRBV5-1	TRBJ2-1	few	CASSAGQGVGEQFF	TGCGCCAGCAGCGCCGGACAGGGGGTGGGTGAGCAGTTCTTC
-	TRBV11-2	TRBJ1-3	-	CASGAGGGTGNTIYF	TGTGCCAGCGGGGCTGGTGGGGGGACTGGAAACACCATATATTTT
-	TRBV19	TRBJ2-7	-	CASSMSSGEQYF	TGTGCCAGTAGTATGTCTTCGGGCGAGCAGTACTTC
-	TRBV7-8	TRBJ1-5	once	CASSSRTAVPDQPQHF	TGTGCCAGCAGCTCCCGGACAGCCGTTCCCGATCAGCCCCAGCATTTT
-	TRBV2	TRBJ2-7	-	CASSEQSLAYEQYF	TGTGCCAGCAGTGAGCAGTCCCTGGCGTACGAGCAGTACTTC
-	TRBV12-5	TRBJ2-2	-	CASGLEAIAGELFF	TGTGCTAGTGGTTTGGAGGCAATCGCCGGGGAGCTGTTTTTT
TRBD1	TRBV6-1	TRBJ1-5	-	CASNPQTGVNQPQHF	TGTGCCAGCAACCCGCAGACAGGGGTCAATCAGCCCCAGCATTTT
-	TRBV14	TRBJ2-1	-	CASSQLVGAGSNEQFF	TGTGCCAGCAGCCAGCTCGTGGGGGCAGGGAGCAATGAGCAGTTCTTC
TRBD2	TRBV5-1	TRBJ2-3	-	CASSRTSGGTPDTQYF	TGCGCCAGCAGCCGGACTAGCGGGGGGACGCCAGATACGCAGTATTTT
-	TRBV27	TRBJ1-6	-	CASSAYNSPLHF	TGTGCCAGCAGTGCCTATAATTCACCCCTCCACTTT
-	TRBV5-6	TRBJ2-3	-	CASSLVADTQYF	TGTGCCAGCAGCTTGGTCGCAGATACGCAGTATTTT
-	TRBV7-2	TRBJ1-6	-	CASTTGRTNSPLHF	TGTGCCAGCACTACGGGTCGTACAAATTCACCCCTCCACTTT
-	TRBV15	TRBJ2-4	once	CATSSLRGNIQYF	TGTGCCACCAGCAGCTTGCGGGGAAACATTCAGTACTTC
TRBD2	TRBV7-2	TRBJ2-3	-	CASSSRTSGGMDTQYF	TGTGCCAGCAGCTCCAGGACTAGCGGGGGGATGGATACGCAGTATTTT
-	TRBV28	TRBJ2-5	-	CASSLFGRQSQETQYF	TGTGCCAGCAGTTTATTTGGCCGACAGAGCCAAGAGACCCAGTACTTC
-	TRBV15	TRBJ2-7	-	CATSRKFLTGRLNEQYF	TGTGCCACCAGCAGAAAATTCCTGACAGGGAGGCTTAACGAGCAGTACTTC
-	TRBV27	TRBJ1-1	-	CASFSVRGRNTEAFF	TGTGCCAGCTTCTCAGTACGGGGTAGGAACACTGAAGCTTTCTTT
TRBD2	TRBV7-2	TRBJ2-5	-	CASSLGLAFVETQYF	TGTGCCAGCAGCTTGGGACTAGCTTTTGTGGAGACCCAGTACTTC
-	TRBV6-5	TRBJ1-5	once	CASRRTPDSNQPQHF	TGTGCCAGCAGACGAACTCCGGATAGCAATCAGCCCCAGCATTTT
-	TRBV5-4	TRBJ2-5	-	CASSLAGETQYF	TGTGCCAGCAGCTTGGCCGGGGAGACCCAGTACTTC
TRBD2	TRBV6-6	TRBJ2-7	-	CASSTRASGGDEQYF	TGTGCCAGCAGTACCCGGGCTAGCGGGGGAGACGAGCAGTACTTC
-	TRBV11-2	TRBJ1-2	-	CASSLGGSGYTF	TGTGCCAGCAGCTTAGGGGGGAGTGGCTACACCTTC
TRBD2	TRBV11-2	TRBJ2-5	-	CASSFTSGEETQYF	TGTGCCAGCAGCTTTACTAGCGGGGAAGAGACCCAGTACTTC
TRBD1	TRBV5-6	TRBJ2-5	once	CASSDGTGDLETQYF	TGTGCCAGCAGCGACGGGACAGGGGACCTAGAGACCCAGTACTTC
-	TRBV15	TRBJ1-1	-	CATSQAPGRGNTEAFF	TGTGCCACCAGCCAAGCCCCAGGTAGAGGGAACACTGAAGCTTTCTTT
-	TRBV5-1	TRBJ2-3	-	CASSPLGDTQYF	TGCGCCAGCAGCCCCTTGGGAGATACGCAGTATTTT
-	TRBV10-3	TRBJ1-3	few	CAISEGNTIYF	TGTGCCATCAGTGAGGGAAACACCATATATTTT
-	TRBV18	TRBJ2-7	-	CASSPPAGLGRSSYEQYF	TGTGCCAGCTCACCACCGGCGGGTCTGGGCCGGAGCTCCTACGAGCAGTACTTC
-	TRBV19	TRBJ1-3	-	CASNGVSGNTIYF	TGTGCCAGTAACGGAGTCTCAGGAAACACCATATATTTT
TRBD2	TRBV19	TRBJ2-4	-	CASSTPGSGGPQYF	TGTGCCAGTAGTACTCCCGGTAGCGGGGGCCCTCAGTACTTC